The rows below give T cell receptor beta chains drawn from one sample of a study of T cells in Graves' hyperthyroidism and ophthalmopathy. TCRdb ran MiXCR on the multiplex PCR reads and lists one entry per CDR3 protein. Altogether 370,000 or so distinct CDR3 sequences are present, 20% to 30% being singletons, with the ten largest covering more than 60%. Sequencing was performed on blood. Receptors originate from a man aged 50 to 60 with Graves' hyperthyroidism. The CDR3 runs from the conserved cysteine through the conserved F or W. Each record gives: V gene, clone size, J gene, D gene, CDR3 DNA, CDR3 protein. D genes are given only for firm matches. Size values are once, few and many counts, or a class for expanded clones, and some rows have none.

v_gene: TRBV25-1; abundance: NA; j_gene: TRBJ2-1; d_gene: NA; CDR3nt: TGTGCCAGCAGTCCGACTAGACCCCCTCGGGACAATGAGCAGTTCTTC; CDR3aa: CASSPTRPPRDNEQFF
v_gene: TRBV9; abundance: NA; j_gene: TRBJ2-3; d_gene: NA; CDR3nt: TGTGCCAGCAGCGTCCAGTCCGTTACCTCCACAGATACGCAGTATTTT; CDR3aa: CASSVQSVTSTDTQYF
v_gene: TRBV20-1; abundance: NA; j_gene: TRBJ2-5; d_gene: NA; CDR3nt: TGCAGTGCTGACTCTAGGACAGAATCCCAAGAGACCCAGTACTTC; CDR3aa: CSADSRTESQETQYF
v_gene: TRBV4-1; abundance: few; j_gene: TRBJ1-2; d_gene: NA; CDR3nt: TGCGCCAGCAGCCAAGAAGGAAGGAGGTCTCACTACACCTTC; CDR3aa: CASSQEGRRSHYTF
v_gene: TRBV5-1; abundance: NA; j_gene: TRBJ2-1; d_gene: NA; CDR3nt: TGCGCCAGCAGCACCGGGACGGTCTCCTACAATGAGCAGTTCTTC; CDR3aa: CASSTGTVSYNEQFF
v_gene: TRBV5-1; abundance: few; j_gene: TRBJ2-4; d_gene: NA; CDR3nt: TGCGCCAGCAGCTTGGACAGCGTGGGAATTCAGTACTTC; CDR3aa: CASSLDSVGIQYF
v_gene: TRBV12-3/TRBV12-4; abundance: few; j_gene: TRBJ2-7; d_gene: NA; CDR3nt: TGTGCCAGCAGTTTAAGGGCCGGCCCCTACGAGCAGTACTTC; CDR3aa: CASSLRAGPYEQYF
v_gene: TRBV5-1; abundance: NA; j_gene: TRBJ2-1; d_gene: TRBD2; CDR3nt: TGCGCCAGCAGCGTGACTAGCGGGACCTACAATGAGCAGTTCTTC; CDR3aa: CASSVTSGTYNEQFF
v_gene: TRBV3-1; abundance: many; j_gene: TRBJ2-7; d_gene: NA; CDR3nt: TGTGCCAGCAGCCAAGGGCGCGCCAGAGGAACCTACGAGCAGTACTTC; CDR3aa: CASSQGRARGTYEQYF
v_gene: TRBV24-1; abundance: few; j_gene: TRBJ2-3; d_gene: TRBD1; CDR3nt: TGTGCCACCAGTGACAGGGGGCCTCCCTCTCGAGATACGCAGTATTTT; CDR3aa: CATSDRGPPSRDTQYF
v_gene: TRBV5-1; abundance: few; j_gene: TRBJ1-1; d_gene: TRBD1; CDR3nt: TGCGCCAGCCTGCCCGGGACAGGGATGCCTGAAGCTTTCTTT; CDR3aa: CASLPGTGMPEAFF
v_gene: TRBV10-3; abundance: NA; j_gene: TRBJ1-2; d_gene: TRBD1; CDR3nt: TGTGCCATCAGTCTCATGCAGGGGGATCATGGCTACACCTTC; CDR3aa: CAISLMQGDHGYTF
v_gene: TRBV15; abundance: NA; j_gene: TRBJ2-7; d_gene: NA; CDR3nt: TGTGCCACCGTGGGGGAGTCTGGCGAGCAGTACTTC; CDR3aa: CATVGESGEQYF
v_gene: TRBV6-1; abundance: NA; j_gene: TRBJ1-5; d_gene: NA; CDR3nt: TGTGCCAGCAGTGAATGGGCCCAGGACGGCAATCAGCCCCAGCATTTT; CDR3aa: CASSEWAQDGNQPQHF
v_gene: TRBV9; abundance: few; j_gene: TRBJ2-3; d_gene: NA; CDR3nt: TGTGCCAGCAGCGTAGTCCCCGGGACTACAGATACGCAGTATTTT; CDR3aa: CASSVVPGTTDTQYF
v_gene: TRBV27; abundance: many; j_gene: TRBJ2-7; d_gene: NA; CDR3nt: TGTGCCAGCAGTTTGAGAGCCTCCAACTACGAGCAGTACTTC; CDR3aa: CASSLRASNYEQYF
v_gene: TRBV12-3/TRBV12-4; abundance: many; j_gene: TRBJ2-1; d_gene: TRBD2; CDR3nt: TGTGCCAGCAGTGAGGGACTAGCGGGAAAAAGTGATGAGCAGTTCTTC; CDR3aa: CASSEGLAGKSDEQFF
v_gene: TRBV3-1; abundance: many; j_gene: TRBJ2-3; d_gene: NA; CDR3nt: TGTGCCAGCAGCCATTGGGCGTTAGATACGCAGTATTTT; CDR3aa: CASSHWALDTQYF
v_gene: TRBV7-2; abundance: NA; j_gene: TRBJ1-5; d_gene: NA; CDR3nt: TGTGCCAGCAGTGAACTCGGAGACAATCAGCCCCAGCATTTT; CDR3aa: CASSELGDNQPQHF
v_gene: TRBV28; abundance: NA; j_gene: TRBJ2-2; d_gene: NA; CDR3nt: TGTGCCACCCGCAGCCCGGACACCGGGGAGCTGTTTTTT; CDR3aa: CATRSPDTGELFF